Shown below are 20 T cell receptor beta chains from a single sample sequenced in a study of neurological immune-mediated disorders. The sample's time point: longitudinal time-point 2. One entry per CDR3 protein results from TCRdb running MiXCR on the 5' RACE reads. The data contain roughly 98,000 distinct CDR3 sequences, around 14% of them singletons. Sample: PBMCs. These receptors were obtained from a female donor with HTLV-1-associated myelopathy (HAM/TSP).

This clonotype was observed at least ten times. The chain is built from TRBV25-1 and TRBJ2-7; perhaps TRBD2 as D (6 bases). Trimming removed 8 bases from V and 3 bases from J, with 14 bases in between. The germline V gene encodes CDR1 MGHDK and CDR2 SYGVNS. The CDR3 totals 13 residues. The CDR3 DNA reads as TGTGCCAGCGGAGGAGGGTTTGGCTACGAGCAGTACTTC. Amino acids: CASGGGFGYEQYF.

The sample holds one count of this clonotype. It may be a read error: a sequence one base away is much more abundant. The genes are TRBV5-1 and TRBJ2-7; D is uncertain. Germline V CDR1 and CDR2: SGHRS, YFSETQ. Deletions cut 6 bases from V and 6 bases from J, with 16 bases between. This CDR3 region has 13 residues. The DNA for the CDR3 is TGCGCCAGCATCCTCCGTGGGGTCACCGAGCAGTACTTC. This gives the protein CASILRGVTEQYF. Looking up the rest from reference TRBV5-1 and TRBJ2-7 gives the full variable domain: KAGVTQTPRYLIKTRGQQVTLSCSPISGHRSVSWYQQTPGQGLQFLFEYFSETQRNKGNFPGRFSGRQFSNSRSEMNVSTLELGDSALYLCASILRGVTEQYFGPGTRLTVT.

The V gene is TRBV11-2, the J gene TRBJ2-6, with D perhaps TRBD1 (6 bases). Trimming pared 10 bases from V and 8 bases from J, leaving 12 bases between. In germline, CDR1 is SGHAT, CDR2 FQNNGV. The CDR3 runs 12 residues. The CDR3 DNA reads TGTGCCATCTCACAGGGTCCCAACGTCCTGACTTTC. Residues: CAISQGPNVLTF.

This clonotype was recorded many times. The genes are TRBV20-1 and TRBJ1-4, with 9 nucleotides matching TRBD1. V gave up 7 bases and J gave up 8 bases; unmatched junction bases: 14. In germline, CDR1 is DFQATT, CDR2 SNEGSKA (reference sequence). The CDR3 has 15 residues. CDR3 in amino acids: CSVLGEDRGGEKLFF. The CDR3 region has the DNA TGCAGTGTTCTCGGGGAGGACAGGGGTGGGGAAAAACTGTTTTTT.

The chain recombines TRBV5-1 with TRBJ2-7; D is unresolved. Germline values: CDR1 SGHRS, CDR2 YFSETQ. The CDR3 totals 14 residues. V lost 5 bases and J 0 bases, leaving 12 bases between the germline ends. The CDR3 loop is CASSPDGNSYEQYF. CDR3 sequence (DNA): TGCGCCAGCAGTCCCGACGGAAACTCCTACGAGCAGTACTTC.

The CDR3 region has the DNA TGTGCCAGCAGCCAACCCGGGGCTCCCAACTATGGCTACACCTTC. Residues: CASSQPGAPNYGYTF. J is TRBJ1-2 and V is TRBV3-1; D may be TRBD1 (5 bases). The germline V gene encodes CDR1 LGHDT and CDR2 YNNKEL (reference sequence). CDR3 length: 15 amino acids. Trimming left V 2 bases short and J 2 bases short, with 12 bases between. The variable domain in full, with the rest retrieved from reference TRBV3-1 and TRBJ1-2, is DTAVSQTPKYLVTQMGNDKSIKCEQNLGHDTMYWYKQDSKKFLKIMFSYNNKELIINETVPNRFSPKSPDKAHLNLHINSLELGDSAVYFCASSQPGAPNYGYTFGSGTRLTVV.

This clonotype was seen at least ten times. This chain connects TRBV7-9 to TRBJ2-3, with D maybe TRBD2 (6 bases). CDR1 and CDR2 (germline): SEHNR, FQNEAQ (reference sequence). This CDR3 has 14 amino acids. V lost 6 bases to trimming and J lost 8 bases, with 18 bases between them. The DNA of the CDR3 is TGTGCCAGCAGGTCGACGGGACTCAGATCTACGCAGTATTTT. Amino acid sequence: CASRSTGLRSTQYF.

This clonotype was seen repeatedly, ten times or more. V and J are TRBV6-5 and TRBJ2-7, with 9 bases that match TRBD1. CDR3 length equals 16 residues. CDR1 and CDR2 from the germline V gene are MNHEY and SVGAGI. After removal of 5 bases from V and 5 bases from J, the junction contained 13 bases not matched to a gene. CDR3 sequence: CASSPPGTGRFNEQYF. CDR3 nucleotide sequence: TGTGCCAGCAGTCCCCCCGGGACAGGGAGGTTTAACGAGCAGTACTTC.

This clonotype was counted a few times. This chain uses TRBV20-1 with TRBJ2-3; 13 bases are shared with TRBD2. The V segment lost 4 bases and the J segment 5 bases; nucleotides outside the gene matches: 6. The CDR3 runs to 15 residues. Germline lookup yields CDR1 DFQATT and CDR2 SNEGSKA (reference sequence). The CDR3 DNA sequence: TGCAGTGCTATTACTAGCGGGGGGGCCATAGATACGCAGTATTTT. Amino acids: CSAITSGGAIDTQYF.

The chain carries TRBV12-3 or TRBV12-4 and TRBJ1-1; D unclear. V was clipped by 5 bases and J by 3 bases, with 13 bases between them. The CDR3 runs to 14 residues. DNA of the CDR3: TGTGCCAGCAGTATTTCCGGGTATGACACTGAAGCTTTCTTT. It encodes CASSISGYDTEAFF.

This clonotype has more than one count but fewer than ten. The V gene is TRBV7-9, the J gene TRBJ2-3; D gene uncertain. Germline CDR1 and CDR2: SEHNR and FQNEAQ (reference sequence). The CDR3 length is 14 residues. Trimming took off 4 bases at V and 4 bases at J, with 12 bases between the two ends. CDR3 bases: TGTGCCAGCAGCTCGGGTTGGTTGGCAGATACGCAGTATTTT. Translation gives CASSSGWLADTQYF.

At least ten counts were recorded for this clonotype. The V gene is TRBV10-2, the J gene TRBJ2-1; D is uncertain. The CDR3 is made up of 16 amino acids. The germline gives CDR1 WSHSY, CDR2 SAAADI. The ends were cut back, 9 bases at V and 1 base at J, with 19 bases in the middle. The CDR3, as DNA: TGCGCCAGTAAACCGGGCACAGCCCAATCCTACAATGAGCAGTTCTTC. Translated: CASKPGTAQSYNEQFF.

At least ten counts were recorded for this clonotype. The chain has TRBV15 and TRBJ1-2; the D gene is possibly TRBD1 (6 bases). The germline V and J ends were trimmed by 0 bases and 0 bases, with 8 bases remaining between them. The CDR3 runs 15 residues. Per germline, CDR1 LNHNV and CDR2 YYDKDF (reference sequence). CDR3 nucleotides: TGTGCCACCAGCAGAGACGGACAGTCTAACTATGGCTACACCTTC. This gives the protein CATSRDGQSNYGYTF.

This clonotype occurred many times. CDR3 DNA sequence: TGTGCCAGCAGCGTAGTAAGCGCAGATACGCAGTATTTT. Amino acids: CASSVVSADTQYF. The chain links TRBV9 to TRBJ2-3; D is unclear. V dropped 0 bases and J dropped 4 bases, with 6 bases sitting between them. The CDR3 totals 13 residues. The V gene's germline CDR1 is SGDLS and CDR2 YYNGEE.

Notes on this clonotype: A read error may be the cause here, since a much bigger clone is one base away. The chain has TRBV5-1 and TRBJ1-2, with D unclear. The CDR3 loop spans 15 amino acids. Germline CDR1 SGHRS, CDR2 YFSETQ. The CDR3 DNA sequence: TGCTCCAGCAGCTTGGATCAGGTCACTAACTATGGCTACACCTTC. This sequence encodes CSSSLDQVTNYGYTF. Filled out from reference TRBV5-1 and TRBJ1-2, the complete variable domain reads KAGVTQTPRYLIKTRGQQVTLSCSPISGHRSVSWYQQTPGQGLQFLFEYFSETQRNKGNFPGRFSGRQFSNSRSEMNVSTLELGDSALYLCSSSLDQVTNYGYTFGSGTRLTVV.

This clonotype was picked up many times. CDR3 nucleotide sequence: TGCAGCGTTGAAGAGGGAGGCTATGGCTACACCTTC. Translated: CSVEEGGYGYTF. This sequence joins TRBV29-1 and TRBJ1-2; D call uncertain. Deletions cut 0 bases from V and 4 bases from J, with 6 bases between. Germline CDR1 SQVTM, CDR2 ANQGSEA. This CDR3 contains 12 residues.

This clonotype was detected many times. The chain carries TRBV3-1 and TRBJ1-4; perhaps TRBD1 as D (5 bases). V was clipped by 1 base and J by 8 bases, with 14 bases between them. The CDR3 has 15 amino acids. The V gene's germline CDR1 is LGHDT and CDR2 YNNKEL (reference sequence). CDR3 sequence (DNA): TGTGCCAGCAGCCAAGGTTGCAGGGCGAGGGAAAAACTGTTTTTT. Translation gives CASSQGCRAREKLFF.

Many counts were recorded for this clonotype. V gene TRBV28 combines with J gene TRBJ1-2; no firm D call. The CDR3 extends over 13 amino acids. The V and J ends lost 4 bases and 5 bases respectively, with 11 bases between them. The V gene's germline CDR1 is MDHEN and CDR2 SYDVKM. CDR3 region: CASSSSYIYGYTF. As DNA, the CDR3 is TGTGCCAGCAGTTCCTCGTACATTTATGGCTACACCTTC.

This clonotype was counted between two and nine times. Possible read error: a much larger clone is one base away. This rearrangement joins TRBV5-1 to TRBJ2-3; TRBD2 matches 7 bases. The CDR3 has 16 amino acids. CDR1 is SGHRS, CDR2 YFSETQ, per germline. As DNA, the CDR3 is TGCGCCAGCAGCTTAGCGGGACTTACTCTAACAGATACGCTGTATTTT. Translated: CASSLAGLTLTDTLYF.

The chain employs TRBV14 and TRBJ2-7; weak D call: TRBD1 (5 bases). The CDR3 length is 15 residues. From germline, CDR1 is SGHDN and CDR2 FVKESK. Trimming shortened V by 4 bases and J by 1 base, and 14 bases separated the two germline ends. CDR3 DNA sequence: TGTGCCAGCAGCCTCCTTCAGGGTACGTCCTACGAGCAGTACTTC. It is translated as CASSLLQGTSYEQYF.